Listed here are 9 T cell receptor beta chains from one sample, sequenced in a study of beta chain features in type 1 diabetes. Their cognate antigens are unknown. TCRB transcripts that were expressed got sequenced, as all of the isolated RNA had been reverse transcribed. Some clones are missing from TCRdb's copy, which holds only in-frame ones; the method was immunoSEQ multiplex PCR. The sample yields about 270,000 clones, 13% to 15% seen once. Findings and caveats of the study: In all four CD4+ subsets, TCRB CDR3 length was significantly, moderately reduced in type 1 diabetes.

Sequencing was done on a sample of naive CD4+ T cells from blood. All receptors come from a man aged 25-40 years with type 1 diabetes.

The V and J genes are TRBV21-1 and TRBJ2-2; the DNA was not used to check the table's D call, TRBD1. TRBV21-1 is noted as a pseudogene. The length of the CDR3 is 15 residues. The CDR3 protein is CASSSRTGGSGELFF. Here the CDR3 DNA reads TGTGCCAGCAGCAGCAGGACAGGGGGATCCGGGGAGCTGTTTTTT.

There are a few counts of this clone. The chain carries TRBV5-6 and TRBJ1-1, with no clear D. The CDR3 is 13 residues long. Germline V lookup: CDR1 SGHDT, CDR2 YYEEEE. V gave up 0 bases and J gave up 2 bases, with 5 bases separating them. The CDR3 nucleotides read TGTGCCAGCAGCTTGGGCAGAAACACTGAAGCTTTCTTT. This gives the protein CASSLGRNTEAFF.

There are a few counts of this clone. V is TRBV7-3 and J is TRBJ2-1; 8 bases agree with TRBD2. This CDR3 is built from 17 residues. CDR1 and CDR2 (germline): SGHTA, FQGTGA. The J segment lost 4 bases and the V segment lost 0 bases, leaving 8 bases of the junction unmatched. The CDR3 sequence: CASSLTSGSATYNEQFF. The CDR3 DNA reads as TGTGCCAGCAGCTTAACCAGCGGGAGCGCTACTTACAATGAGCAGTTCTTC.

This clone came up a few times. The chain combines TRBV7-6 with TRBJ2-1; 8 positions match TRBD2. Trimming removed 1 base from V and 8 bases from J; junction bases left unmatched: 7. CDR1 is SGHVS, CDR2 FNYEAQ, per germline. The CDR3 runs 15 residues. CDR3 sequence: CASSLDIAGSYEQFF. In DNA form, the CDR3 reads TGTGCCAGCAGCTTAGATATAGCGGGATCCTATGAGCAGTTCTTC.

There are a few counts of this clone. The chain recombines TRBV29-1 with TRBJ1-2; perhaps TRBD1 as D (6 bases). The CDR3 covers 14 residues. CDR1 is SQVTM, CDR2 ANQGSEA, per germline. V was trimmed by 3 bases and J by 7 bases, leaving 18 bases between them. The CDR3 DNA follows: TGCAGCGTTGAGGGAAGGCAGGGGCGGATTGGCTACACCTTC. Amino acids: CSVEGRQGRIGYTF.

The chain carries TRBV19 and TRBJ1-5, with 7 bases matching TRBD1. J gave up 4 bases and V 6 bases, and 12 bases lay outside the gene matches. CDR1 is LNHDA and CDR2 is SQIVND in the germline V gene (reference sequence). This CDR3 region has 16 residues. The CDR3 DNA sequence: TGTGCCAGTAGACCCACGGACGGGACAGAGAATCAGCCCCAGCATTTT. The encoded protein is CASRPTDGTENQPQHF.

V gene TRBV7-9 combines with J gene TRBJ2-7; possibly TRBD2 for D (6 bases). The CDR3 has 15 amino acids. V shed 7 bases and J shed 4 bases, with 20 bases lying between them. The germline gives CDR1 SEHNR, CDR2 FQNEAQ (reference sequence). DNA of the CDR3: TGTGCCAGCAAGTCGTGGGACGGCGGGAAGTACGAGCAGTACTTC. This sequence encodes CASKSWDGGKYEQYF.

The DNA for the CDR3 is TGTGCCAGCAGCCCCAGGGCTACCAATCAGCCCCAGCATTTT. This sequence encodes CASSPRATNQPQHF. This rearrangement joins TRBV7-8 to TRBJ1-5; TRBD1 is a possible D gene (5 bases). The CDR3 runs to 14 residues. In germline, CDR1 is SGHVS, CDR2 FQNEAQ. V was trimmed by 5 bases and J by 3 bases, leaving 11 bases between them.

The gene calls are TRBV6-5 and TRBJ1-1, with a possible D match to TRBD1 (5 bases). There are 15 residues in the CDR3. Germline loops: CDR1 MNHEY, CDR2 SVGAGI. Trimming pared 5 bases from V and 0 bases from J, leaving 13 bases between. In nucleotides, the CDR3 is TGTGCCAGCAGTCAACGTCAGGGCTTGAACACTGAAGCTTTCTTT. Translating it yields CASSQRQGLNTEAFF.